This T cell receptor (beta chain) was captured in a study of T cells in Graves' hyperthyroidism and ophthalmopathy. Investigators excluded patients with uncontrolled infection, other autoimmune disease, pregnancy or lactation. Regarding this clonotype: Its target is not known.

Regions amplified from RNA transcripts were the TCR beta CDR3 regions. The HTBI primer set drove a first-round RT-PCR of the TCR CDR3. TCRdb called the multiplex PCR reads again in MiXCR, with one record for every CDR3 protein. The table includes about 570,000 distinct CDR3 sequences, about 43% detected once. General study points: From stable hyperthyroidism, ophthalmopathy was set apart by a 13 V-J model. Blood samples included most of the expanded thyroid clonotypes exceeding 0.001.

The germline gives CDR1 SNHLY, CDR2 FYNNEI. This CDR3 comprises 18 residues. V was trimmed by 6 bases and J by 0 bases, leaving 18 bases between them. V usage is TRBV2 and J usage is TRBJ1-6; tentatively, D is TRBD1 (5 bases). The clonotype originates from an adult woman with Graves' disease, either hyperthyroidism or ophthalmopathy (not recorded which). Input material: peripheral blood or thyroid tissue (not recorded which). The CDR3 is CASSLAVRDGSYNSPLHF. CDR3 coding DNA: TGTGCCAGCAGCTTGGCTGTACGGGACGGCTCCTATAATTCACCCCTCCACTTT.